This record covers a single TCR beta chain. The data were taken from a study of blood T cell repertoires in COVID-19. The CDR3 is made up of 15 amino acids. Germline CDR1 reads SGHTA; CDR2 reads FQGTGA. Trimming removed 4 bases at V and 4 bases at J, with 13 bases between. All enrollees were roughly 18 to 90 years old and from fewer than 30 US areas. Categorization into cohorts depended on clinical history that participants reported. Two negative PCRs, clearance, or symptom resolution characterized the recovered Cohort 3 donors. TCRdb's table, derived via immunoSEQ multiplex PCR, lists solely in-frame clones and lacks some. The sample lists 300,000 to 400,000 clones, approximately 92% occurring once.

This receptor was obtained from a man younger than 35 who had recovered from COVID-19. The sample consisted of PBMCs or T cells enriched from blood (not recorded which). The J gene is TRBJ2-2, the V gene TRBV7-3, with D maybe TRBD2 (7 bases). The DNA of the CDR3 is TGTGCCAGCAGCTCTAGCGGAGGGGGCACCGGGGAGCTGTTTTTT. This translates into CASSSSGGGTGELFF.